These 18 T cell receptor beta chains came from one sample sequenced in a study of cytomegalovirus exposure and HLA in healthy donors. The method was immunoSEQ multiplex PCR; TCRdb's version includes in-frame clones alone and lacks a portion of them. The profile shows approximately 140,000 clones, roughly four fifths of them singletons. Specimen: PBMCs. Receptors originate from a woman between 25 and 40 years old in good health and CMV-seronegative.

The chain is built from TRBV5-1 and TRBJ1-2; 8 bases map to TRBD1. Germline loops: CDR1 SGHRS, CDR2 YFSETQ. V shed 0 bases, J shed 0 bases, and the junction held 4 bases outside the gene matches. The CDR3 contains 16 residues. CDR3 sequence: CASSLAGDRSNYGYTF. In DNA, the CDR3 is TGCGCCAGCAGCTTGGCCGGGGACAGGTCTAACTATGGCTACACCTTC.

The rearrangement joins TRBV7-9 to TRBJ1-2, with a possible D match to TRBD1 (6 bases). The CDR3 sequence is 13 residues long. Germline V gives CDR1 SEHNR, CDR2 FQNEAQ (reference sequence). Trimming cost V 6 bases and J 8 bases, with 16 bases left between them. CDR3 DNA sequence: TGTGCCAGCAGACCCGGACAGTTTTTAGGCTACACCTTC. As protein: CASRPGQFLGYTF.

This clone has just one count. The chain uses TRBV18 and TRBJ2-3; 8 bases align to TRBD2. Germline lookup yields CDR1 KGHSH and CDR2 LQKENI. Trimming cost V 2 bases and J 2 bases; bases outside gene matches: 9. The CDR3 covers 17 residues. Written as DNA, the CDR3 is TGTGCCAGCTCACCAGCGAGTAGCGGGGCGAACACAGATACGCAGTATTTT. It encodes CASSPASSGANTDTQYF. The variable domain in full, completed from reference TRBV18 and TRBJ2-3, reads NAGVMQNPRHLVRRRGQEARLRCSPMKGHSHVYWYRQLPEEGLKFMVYLQKENIIDESGMPKERFSAEFPKEGPSILRIQQVVRGDSAAYFCASSPASSGANTDTQYFGPGTRLTVL.

J is TRBJ1-2 and V is TRBV13; the D gene is possibly TRBD1 (6 bases). Germline CDR1 reads PRHDT; CDR2 reads FYEKMQ (reference sequence). CDR3 length equals 17 residues. The V and J ends lost 4 bases and 0 bases respectively, with 18 bases between them. The chain's CDR3 is CASSWLLRTAPNYGYTF. CDR3 DNA: TGTGCCAGCAGCTGGCTACTCAGGACAGCCCCTAACTATGGCTACACCTTC. The full variable domain, with the rest looked up from reference TRBV13 and TRBJ1-2, is AAGVIQSPRHLIKEKRETATLKCYPIPRHDTVYWYQQGPGQDPQFLISFYEKMQSDKGSIPDRFSAQQFSDYHSELNMSSLELGDSALYFCASSWLLRTAPNYGYTFGSGTRLTVV.

This clone was seen once. The J gene is TRBJ2-3, the V gene TRBV2; D might be TRBD1 (5 bases). The germline V and J ends were trimmed by 8 bases and 2 bases, with 17 bases remaining between them. This CDR3 is built from 15 residues. CDR1 and CDR2 from the germline V gene are SNHLY and FYNNEI. CDR3 protein: CASGPGRRNTDTQYF. The CDR3 DNA reads TGTGCCAGCGGCCCAGGGCGTAGAAACACAGATACGCAGTATTTT.

CDR3 residues: CASSIARLRDIQYF. The CDR3 coding sequence is TGTGCCAGTAGTATTGCCCGGCTGAGGGACATTCAGTACTTC. V usage is TRBV19 and J usage is TRBJ2-4; D may be TRBD2 (5 bases). The CDR3 totals 14 residues. In germline, CDR1 is LNHDA, CDR2 SQIVND (reference sequence). Trimming cost V 3 bases and J 8 bases, with 14 bases left between them. The variable domain in full, with the rest retrieved from reference TRBV19 and TRBJ2-4, is DGGITQSPKYLFRKEGQNVTLSCEQNLNHDAMYWYRQDPGQGLRLIYYSQIVNDFQKGDIAEGYSVSREKKESFPLTVTSAQKNPTAFYLCASSIARLRDIQYFGAGTRLSVL.

The rearrangement links TRBV2 to TRBJ2-1; 9 bases fit TRBD2. The CDR3 contains 20 residues. The V gene's germline CDR1 is SNHLY and CDR2 FYNNEI. V shed 6 bases, J shed 0 bases, and the junction held 18 bases outside the gene matches. CDR3 loop: CASSQTSGPGLLSSYNEQFF. Written as DNA, the CDR3 is TGTGCCAGCAGCCAAACTAGCGGGCCGGGCCTACTTAGCTCCTACAATGAGCAGTTCTTC.

The rearrangement links TRBV5-4 to TRBJ2-7; TRBD2 matches 11 bases. V shed 3 bases, J shed 5 bases, and the junction held 4 bases outside the gene matches. CDR1 and CDR2 from the germline V gene are SGHNT and YYREEE (reference sequence). This CDR3 region has 14 residues. CDR3: CASSSPGLADEQYF. The DNA of the CDR3 is TGTGCCAGCAGCTCCCCGGGACTAGCGGACGAGCAGTACTTC. Using reference TRBV5-4 and TRBJ2-7 for the parts outside the CDR3, the full variable domain is ETGVTQSPTHLIKTRGQQVTLRCSSQSGHNTVSWYQQALGQGPQFIFQYYREEENGRGNFPPRFSGLQFPNYSSELNVNALELDDSALYLCASSSPGLADEQYFGPGTRLTVT.

This chain connects TRBV2 to TRBJ1-4; TRBD1 might be the D (6 bases). V lost 7 bases to trimming and J lost 8 bases, with 11 bases between them. This CDR3 contains 12 residues. Germline V lookup: CDR1 SNHLY, CDR2 FYNNEI. The DNA for the CDR3 is TGTGCCAGCAACAACAGGGTGGAAAAACTGTTTTTT. Amino acid sequence: CASNNRVEKLFF.

This rearrangement joins TRBV27 to TRBJ1-1; 10 positions agree with TRBD1. The CDR3 has 16 amino acids. Germline trimming cut 6 bases from V and 2 bases from J; bases unmatched to any gene: 9. CDR1 is MNHEY and CDR2 is SMNVEV in the germline V gene (reference sequence). This CDR3 is CASRPRDRGGNTEAFF. In nucleotides, the CDR3 is TGTGCCAGCAGACCCAGGGACAGGGGAGGTAACACTGAAGCTTTCTTT.

The chain links TRBV9 to TRBJ1-1; 9 bases are a match to TRBD1. Germline trimming cut 3 bases from V and 4 bases from J; bases unmatched to any gene: 7. Germline values: CDR1 SGDLS, CDR2 YYNGEE. CDR3 length: 15 residues. CDR3 in DNA: TGTGCCAGCAGCGGCCCACAGGGGGCGACCACTGAAGCTTTCTTT. Amino acid sequence: CASSGPQGATTEAFF.

This clone was recorded a few times. The chain is built from TRBV7-6 and TRBJ2-7; maybe TRBD2 (5 bases). Germline CDR1 and CDR2: SGHVS and FNYEAQ. V was cut by 2 bases and J by 8 bases, with 13 bases left in between. The length of the CDR3 is 13 residues. In DNA form, the CDR3 reads TGTGCCAGCAGCTTAAAGTCCGGGGATAAGCAGTACTTC. Its translation: CASSLKSGDKQYF.

The chain has TRBV18 and TRBJ2-3; TRBD1 agrees at 7 bases. The CDR3 contains 15 residues. The junction had 9 bases not matched to a gene; V was cut back by 8 bases and J by 1 base. CDR1 and CDR2 from the germline V gene are KGHSH and LQKENI. CDR3 DNA sequence: TGTGCCAGCCGTATACAGGGGTCCCGCACAGATACGCAGTATTTT. Translated: CASRIQGSRTDTQYF.

The rearrangement joins TRBV28 to TRBJ1-3, with D tentatively TRBD1 (5 bases). The CDR3 consists of 15 residues. CDR1 and CDR2 from the germline V gene are MDHEN and SYDVKM. V shed 7 bases and J shed 2 bases, with 15 bases lying between them. CDR3 bases: TGTGCCAGCACCGGGGACTCAATGCCTGGAAACACCATATATTTT. Translating it yields CASTGDSMPGNTIYF.

The V call is TRBV4-1, the J call TRBJ1-2; no clear D gene. The V end was cut by 4 bases, the J end by 6 bases, with 18 bases between. CDR3 length equals 15 residues. Germline V gene lookup returns CDR1 MGHRA and CDR2 YSYEKL. For the CDR3, the DNA is TGCGCCAGCAGCCGGACTCTAGGATTATTCGATGGCTACACCTTC. It is translated as CASSRTLGLFDGYTF.

The chain recombines TRBV5-1 with TRBJ2-7; D may be TRBD1 (5 bases). Germline values: CDR1 SGHRS, CDR2 YFSETQ. V shed 3 bases and J shed 2 bases, with 12 bases lying between them. The CDR3 sequence is 14 residues long. The CDR3 protein is CASSWRGQAYEQYF. In DNA form, the CDR3 reads TGCGCCAGCAGCTGGCGCGGACAAGCCTACGAGCAGTACTTC.

This rearrangement joins TRBV5-4 to TRBJ2-3; D remains unclear. The germline gives CDR1 SGHNT, CDR2 YYREEE (reference sequence). Trimming shortened V by 1 base and J by 0 bases, and 9 bases separated the two germline ends. This CDR3 is 15 amino acids long. CDR3 sequence (DNA): TGTGCCAGCAGCTTGTCAAGCCCTAGCACAGATACGCAGTATTTT. This encodes CASSLSSPSTDTQYF.

The chain joins TRBV9 to TRBJ2-1, with a weak D call TRBD2 (7 bases). The CDR3 consists of 12 residues. Germline V gene lookup returns CDR1 SGDLS and CDR2 YYNGEE. Trimming cost V 2 bases and J 8 bases, with 8 bases left between them. The CDR3 region has the DNA TGTGCCAGCAGCGTCGGGGGGCATGAGCAGTTCTTC. This codes for CASSVGGHEQFF.